This T cell receptor (beta chain) was captured by sequencing in a study of Graves' ophthalmopathy and Graves' hyperthyroidism. Study results and caveats: Among thyroid clonotypes expanded above 0.001 frequency, most also appeared in blood. A roughly 76% specificity and just under 90% sensitivity were achieved by a 13-signature model that separated ophthalmopathy from stable hyperthyroidism.

Amplified TCR beta CDR3 regions were obtained using RNA transcripts as template. An opening RT-PCR round employed HTBI primers and preceded a second-round multiplex PCR. Each CDR3 protein is one row after TCRdb ran MiXCR on the multiplex PCR reads. Here the sample spans around 1.1 million distinct CDR3 sequences, about 35% being singletons. Other autoimmune diseases, uncontrolled infections, pregnancy and lactation each led to patient exclusion. In this sample, this clonotype turned up many times. Its antigen is unidentified. In germline, CDR1 is SGHKS, CDR2 YYEKEE (reference sequence). The CDR3 runs to 14 residues. Trimming cost V 0 bases and J 5 bases, with 11 bases left between them.

The source material was peripheral blood or thyroid tissue (not recorded which). The rearrangement uses TRBV5-5 and TRBJ2-5, with unresolved D. This clonotype was sampled from an adult man with Graves' hyperthyroidism. CDR3 sequence reads: CASSLEALTETQYF. The CDR3 nucleotides are TGTGCCAGCAGCTTGGAGGCTCTTACGGAGACCCAGTACTTC.